This is a list of T cell receptor beta chains from one sample in a study of blood T cell repertoires in COVID-19. TCRdb keeps only in-frame clones here, not all; method: immunoSEQ multiplex PCR. The table shows fewer than 350,000 clones, with about 88% occurring only once. Sequenced input: PBMCs or T cells enriched from blood (not recorded which). The receptor set was obtained from a woman aged 60-75 years in a cohort exposed to, infected with or recovered from COVID-19 (not recorded which). The conserved cysteine and the conserved F or W are not part of the CDR3 here. The D gene is left open where the match is weak. Size is omitted from some rows. Given values are once, few, many or a class for expanded clones.

D	size	V	J	CDR3
-	-	TRBV1	TRBJ2-3	TSSQAPPSGRAGTSATDTQY
TRBD1	-	TRBV4-3	TRBJ2-7	ASSLGQGKQY
-	-	TRBV28	TRBJ2-6	ASSLPGHGSGANVLT
TRBD1	-	TRBV6-5	TRBJ2-7	ASSSLDRGSYEQY
-	-	TRBV28	TRBJ2-1	ASSLWGRGGVHDNEQF
TRBD2	-	TRBV14	TRBJ2-3	ASSHLRLAVSTDTQY
TRBD1	-	TRBV14	TRBJ2-7	ASSHRQGSYEQY
TRBD1	once	TRBV5-1	TRBJ1-2	ASSNRTGGSNYGYT
-	-	TRBV5-6	TRBJ2-4	ASSPRGLAKNIQY
TRBD2	-	TRBV10-3	TRBJ2-7	AISTGLADSYEQY
-	-	TRBV5-4	TRBJ1-1	ASSRQQVNTEAF
-	once	TRBV21-1	TRBJ2-3	ASRSIRDQLPPTDTQY
-	-	TRBV21-1	TRBJ1-3	ASPPGSGGNTIY
-	-	TRBV27	TRBJ1-6	ASSLFRGTLH
-	-	TRBV5-4	TRBJ2-1	ASSPSGLASYNEQF
-	-	TRBV5-4	TRBJ2-3	ASSEGGGTDTQY
-	-	TRBV6-2/TRBV6-3	TRBJ1-2	ASSPRGSPRGYT
TRBD2	-	TRBV7-2	TRBJ2-3	ASSRRPGLAGVSDTQY
-	few	TRBV5-6	TRBJ1-2	ASSLGAGTPLEGYT
-	-	TRBV19	TRBJ2-2	ASSRLNEDTGELF
-	-	TRBV4-1	TRBJ2-1	ASSQDHGQF
TRBD1	-	TRBV12-5	TRBJ2-2	ASGLDRGGGELF
TRBD1	-	TRBV11-2	TRBJ1-6	ASSVSQGVRNSPLH
TRBD1	-	TRBV18	TRBJ2-1	ASSPFRRQGSYNEQF
TRBD2	-	TRBV19	TRBJ2-2	ASSISASGAGELF
TRBD2	-	TRBV14	TRBJ2-7	ASTKSGSYEQY
TRBD1	once	TRBV28	TRBJ1-1	AITLGQGGAEAF
TRBD1	-	TRBV4-2	TRBJ2-1	ASSQWEKGAIEQF
-	-	TRBV6-2/TRBV6-3	TRBJ2-7	ASSGLLSSYEQY
TRBD2	-	TRBV27	TRBJ2-5	ASSLGGRARETQY
TRBD1	-	TRBV28	TRBJ1-5	ASRKDREGNQPQH
TRBD1	once	TRBV28	TRBJ1-4	ASSLWGTGADEKLF
-	-	TRBV10-3	TRBJ1-4	AISEGWREKLF
TRBD1	-	TRBV19	TRBJ1-5	ASTVDRGSQPQH
-	-	TRBV19	TRBJ2-1	ASSILSGQSYNEQF
-	-	TRBV6-2/TRBV6-3	TRBJ1-1	ASSYDSSVVGVNTEAF
TRBD1	-	TRBV10-3	TRBJ1-2	AISDTGTGDSYGYT
TRBD1	-	TRBV14	TRBJ2-7	ASSPGQRFYEQY
TRBD2	-	TRBV9	TRBJ2-1	ASSVASGEQYEQF
-	-	TRBV5-4	TRBJ2-2	ASSLIGTKNTGELF
TRBD2	once	TRBV4-2	TRBJ2-1	ASSPGLAKDNEQF
TRBD1	-	TRBV27	TRBJ2-7	ASSRTGRPYEQY
-	-	TRBV5-5	TRBJ1-5	ASSLARGTEQPQH
TRBD1	-	TRBV30	TRBJ1-1	AWKQGGVTEAF
-	-	TRBV4-3	TRBJ2-2	ASSQGGTGELF
TRBD2	-	TRBV5-1	TRBJ2-1	ASSFLGGSSYNEQF
TRBD2	-	TRBV18	TRBJ2-7	ASSPSLLAGAGGYEQY
TRBD1	-	TRBV7-2	TRBJ2-3	ASSFRQGSTDTQY